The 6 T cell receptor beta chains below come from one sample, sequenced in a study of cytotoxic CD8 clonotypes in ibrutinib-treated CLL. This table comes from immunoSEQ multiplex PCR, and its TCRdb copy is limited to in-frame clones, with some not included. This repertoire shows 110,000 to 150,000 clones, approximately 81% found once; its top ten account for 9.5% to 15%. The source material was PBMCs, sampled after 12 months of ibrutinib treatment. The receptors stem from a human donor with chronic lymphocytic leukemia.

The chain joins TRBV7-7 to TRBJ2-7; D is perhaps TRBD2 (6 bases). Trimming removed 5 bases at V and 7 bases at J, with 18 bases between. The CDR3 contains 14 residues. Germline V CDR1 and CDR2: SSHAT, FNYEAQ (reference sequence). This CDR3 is CASSRLSGPLEQYF. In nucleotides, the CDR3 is TGTGCCAGCAGCCGGCTTAGCGGTCCCTTGGAGCAGTACTTC.

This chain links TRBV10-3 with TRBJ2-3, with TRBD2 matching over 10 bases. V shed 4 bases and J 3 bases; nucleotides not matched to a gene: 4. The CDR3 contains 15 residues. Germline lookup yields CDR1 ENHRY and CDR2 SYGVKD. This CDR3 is CAISAGLALTDTQYF. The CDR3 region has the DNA TGTGCCATCAGTGCGGGACTAGCGTTGACAGATACGCAGTATTTT.

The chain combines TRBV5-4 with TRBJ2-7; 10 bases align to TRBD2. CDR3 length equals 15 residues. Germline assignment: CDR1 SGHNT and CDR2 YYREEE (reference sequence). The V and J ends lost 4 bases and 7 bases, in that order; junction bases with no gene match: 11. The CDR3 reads CASSQDMGLAREQYF. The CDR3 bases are TGTGCCAGCAGCCAAGATATGGGACTAGCGCGTGAGCAGTACTTC.

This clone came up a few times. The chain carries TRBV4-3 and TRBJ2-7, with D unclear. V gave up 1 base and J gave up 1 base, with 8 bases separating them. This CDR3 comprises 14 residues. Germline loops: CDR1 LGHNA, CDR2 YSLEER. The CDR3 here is CASSQGHRSYEQYF. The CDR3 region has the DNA TGCGCCAGCAGCCAAGGTCATAGATCCTACGAGCAGTACTTC.

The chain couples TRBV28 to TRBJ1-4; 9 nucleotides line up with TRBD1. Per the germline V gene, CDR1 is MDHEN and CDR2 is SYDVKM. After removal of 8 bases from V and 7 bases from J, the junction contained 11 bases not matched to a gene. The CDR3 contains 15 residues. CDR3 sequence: CASGPPGTGLEKLFF. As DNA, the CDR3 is TGTGCCAGCGGACCCCCTGGGACAGGGCTTGAAAAACTGTTTTTT.

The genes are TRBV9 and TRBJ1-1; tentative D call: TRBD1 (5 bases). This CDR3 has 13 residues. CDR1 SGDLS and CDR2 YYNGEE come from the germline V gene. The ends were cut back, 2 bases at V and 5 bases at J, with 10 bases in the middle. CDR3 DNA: TGTGCCAGCAGCGTTGCAGGGAGGACTGAAGCTTTCTTT. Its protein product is CASSVAGRTEAFF.